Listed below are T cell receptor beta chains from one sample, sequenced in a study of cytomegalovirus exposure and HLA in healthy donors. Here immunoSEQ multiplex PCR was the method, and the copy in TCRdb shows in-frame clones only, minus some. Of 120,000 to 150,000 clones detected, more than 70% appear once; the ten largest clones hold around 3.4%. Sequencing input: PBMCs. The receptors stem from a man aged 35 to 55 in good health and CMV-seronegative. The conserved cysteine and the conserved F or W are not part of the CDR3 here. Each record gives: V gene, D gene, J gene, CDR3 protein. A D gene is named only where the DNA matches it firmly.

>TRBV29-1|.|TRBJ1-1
SVRDTVLGTEAF
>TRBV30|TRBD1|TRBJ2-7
AWSGGGTPNEQY
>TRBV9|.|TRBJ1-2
ASSKERGRNGYT
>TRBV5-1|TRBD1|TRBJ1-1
ASRRPGQGVNEAF
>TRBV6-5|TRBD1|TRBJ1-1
ASSGQGARVTEAF
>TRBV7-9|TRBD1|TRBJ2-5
ASSSGTATTQY
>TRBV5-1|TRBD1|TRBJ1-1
ASCIFGTGVTEAF
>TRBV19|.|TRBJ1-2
ASSIYGTNYGYT
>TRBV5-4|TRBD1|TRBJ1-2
ASSLEGAYGYT
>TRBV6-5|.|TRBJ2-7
ASSPRGHLSYEQY
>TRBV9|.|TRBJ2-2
ASSVYRDGTGELF
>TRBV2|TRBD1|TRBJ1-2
ASSIRDRERGRRGYT
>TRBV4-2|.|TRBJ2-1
ASRQTGSSFNNEQF
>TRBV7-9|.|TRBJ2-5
ASSLPYEETQY
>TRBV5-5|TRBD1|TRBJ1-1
ASSLSPLGQGAGEAF
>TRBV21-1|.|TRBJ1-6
ASSKLTFPGQGKISSYNSPLH
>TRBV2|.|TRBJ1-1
ASSEEAAAF
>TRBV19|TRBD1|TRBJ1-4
ASSIGPFLQGAKNEKLF
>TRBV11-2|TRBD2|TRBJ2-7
ASSSNTLARGGYEQY
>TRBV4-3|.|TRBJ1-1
ASREALQGRGEAF
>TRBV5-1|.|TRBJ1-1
ASSTNNRAPNTEAF
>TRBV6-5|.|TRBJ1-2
ASRRGGGNYGYT
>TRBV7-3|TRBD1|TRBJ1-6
ASSATGPPPLH
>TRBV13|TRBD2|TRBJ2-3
ASSLLTSGGAGDTQY
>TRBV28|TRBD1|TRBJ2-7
ASSLESRGRRDPEQY
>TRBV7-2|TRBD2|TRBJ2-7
ASSRTSGGYSYEQY
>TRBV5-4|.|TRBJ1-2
ASSSAGTHNT
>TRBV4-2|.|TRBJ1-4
ASSLRGGESEKLF
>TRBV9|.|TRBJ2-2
ASSVARGELF
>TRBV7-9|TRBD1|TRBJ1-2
ASSFGTGYYGYT
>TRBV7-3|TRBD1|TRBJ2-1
ASSPGTGAYNEQF
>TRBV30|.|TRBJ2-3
AWDPRGNRDTQY
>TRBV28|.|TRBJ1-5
ASSLTSRGHQPQH
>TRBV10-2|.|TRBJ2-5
ASSPQRTQETQY
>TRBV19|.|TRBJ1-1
ASSISVNTEAF
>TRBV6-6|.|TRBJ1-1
ASRAQNTEAF
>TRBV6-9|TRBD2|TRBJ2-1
ASSYLGGEINEQF
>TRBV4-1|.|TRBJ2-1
ASSQDRGLDGSSYNEQF
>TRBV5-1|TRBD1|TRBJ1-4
ASSLGDRDDEKLF
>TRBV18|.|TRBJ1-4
ASSGGRDEKLF
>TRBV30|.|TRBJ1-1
AWRTGSNTEAF
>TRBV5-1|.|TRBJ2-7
ASSLSGGTSYEQY
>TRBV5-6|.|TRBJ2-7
ASSLGGGAGEQY
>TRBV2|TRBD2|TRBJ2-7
ASSERLAGVYEQY
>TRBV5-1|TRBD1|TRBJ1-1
ASSIGTGGQAF
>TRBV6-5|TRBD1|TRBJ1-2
ASRLGQGAIYGYT
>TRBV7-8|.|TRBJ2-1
ASSLRGVSYNEQF
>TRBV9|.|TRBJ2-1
ASSVVGVLDEQF
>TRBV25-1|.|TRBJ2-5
ASSLRASETQY
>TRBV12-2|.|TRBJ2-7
ARGGEWGSYEQY
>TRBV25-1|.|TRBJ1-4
ASSEWTEFLRGEKLF
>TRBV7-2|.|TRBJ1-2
ASTKRRCGYT
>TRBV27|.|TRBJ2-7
ASSPTVSYEQY
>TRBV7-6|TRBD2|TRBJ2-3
ASSSTSGATDTQY
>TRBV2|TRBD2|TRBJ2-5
AFRAGPGETQY
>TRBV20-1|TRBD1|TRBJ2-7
SGQGNYEQY
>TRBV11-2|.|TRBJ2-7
ASSSGTPSYEQY